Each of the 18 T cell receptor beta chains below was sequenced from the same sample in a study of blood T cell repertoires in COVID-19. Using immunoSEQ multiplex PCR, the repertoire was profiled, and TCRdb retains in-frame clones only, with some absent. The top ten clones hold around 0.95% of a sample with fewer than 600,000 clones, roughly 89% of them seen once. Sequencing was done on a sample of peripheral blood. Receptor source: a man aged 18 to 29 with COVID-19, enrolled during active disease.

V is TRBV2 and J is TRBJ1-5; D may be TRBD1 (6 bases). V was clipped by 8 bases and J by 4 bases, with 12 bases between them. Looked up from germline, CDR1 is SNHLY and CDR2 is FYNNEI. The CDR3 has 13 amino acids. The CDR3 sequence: CASGGQNNQPQHF. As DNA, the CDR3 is TGTGCCAGCGGCGGACAGAATAATCAGCCCCAGCATTTT.

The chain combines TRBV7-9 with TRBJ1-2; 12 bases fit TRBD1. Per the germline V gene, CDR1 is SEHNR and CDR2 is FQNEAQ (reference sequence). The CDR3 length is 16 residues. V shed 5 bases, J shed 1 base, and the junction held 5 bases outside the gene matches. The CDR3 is CASSPGTGGFNYGYTF. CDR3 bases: TGTGCCAGCAGCCCCGGGACAGGGGGCTTTAACTATGGCTACACCTTC.

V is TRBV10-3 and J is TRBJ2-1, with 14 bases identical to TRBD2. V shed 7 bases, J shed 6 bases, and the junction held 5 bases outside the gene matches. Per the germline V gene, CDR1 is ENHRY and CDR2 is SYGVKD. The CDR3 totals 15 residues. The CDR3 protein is CAIKQGLAGVNEQFF. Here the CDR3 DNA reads TGTGCCATCAAGCAGGGACTAGCGGGAGTCAATGAGCAGTTCTTC.

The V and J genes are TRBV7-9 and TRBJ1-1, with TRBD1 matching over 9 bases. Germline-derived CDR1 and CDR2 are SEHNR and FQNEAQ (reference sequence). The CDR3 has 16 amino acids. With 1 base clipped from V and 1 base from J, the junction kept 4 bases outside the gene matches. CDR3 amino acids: CASSLDVGQGNTEAFF. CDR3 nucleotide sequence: TGTGCCAGCAGCTTAGACGTGGGACAGGGGAACACTGAAGCTTTCTTT.

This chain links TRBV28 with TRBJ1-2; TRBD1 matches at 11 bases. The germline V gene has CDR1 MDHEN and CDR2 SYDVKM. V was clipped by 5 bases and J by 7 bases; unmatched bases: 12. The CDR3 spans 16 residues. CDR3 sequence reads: CASSTIPRTGGVGYTF. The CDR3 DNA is TGTGCCAGCAGTACTATACCGAGGACAGGGGGCGTTGGCTACACCTTC.

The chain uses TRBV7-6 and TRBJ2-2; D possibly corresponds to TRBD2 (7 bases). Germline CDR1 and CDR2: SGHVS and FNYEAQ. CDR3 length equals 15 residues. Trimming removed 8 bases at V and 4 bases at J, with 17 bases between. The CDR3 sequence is CASWGGVVGTGELFF. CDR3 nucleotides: TGTGCCAGCTGGGGGGGCGTTGTAGGCACCGGGGAGCTGTTTTTT.

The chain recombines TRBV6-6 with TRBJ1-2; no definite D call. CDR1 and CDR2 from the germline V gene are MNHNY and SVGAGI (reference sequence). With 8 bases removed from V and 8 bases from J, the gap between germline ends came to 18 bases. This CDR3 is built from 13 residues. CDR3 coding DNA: TGTGCCAGCGAGGATTTCCGGGGTGGAGGCTACACCTTC. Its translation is CASEDFRGGGYTF.

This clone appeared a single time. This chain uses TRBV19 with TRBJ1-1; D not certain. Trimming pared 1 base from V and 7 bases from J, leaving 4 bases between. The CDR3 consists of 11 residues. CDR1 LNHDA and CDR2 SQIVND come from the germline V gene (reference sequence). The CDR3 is CASSIVGEAFF. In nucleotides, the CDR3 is TGTGCCAGTAGTATAGTCGGTGAAGCTTTCTTT.

CDR3 loop: CSARDSYGYTF. DNA for the CDR3: TGCAGTGCCAGGGATTCCTATGGCTACACCTTC. The V call is TRBV20-1, the J call TRBJ1-2; possibly TRBD1 for D (5 bases). The germline V gene has CDR1 DFQATT and CDR2 SNEGSKA (reference sequence). The germline V and J ends were trimmed by 6 bases and 4 bases, with 9 bases remaining between them. CDR3 length equals 11 residues.

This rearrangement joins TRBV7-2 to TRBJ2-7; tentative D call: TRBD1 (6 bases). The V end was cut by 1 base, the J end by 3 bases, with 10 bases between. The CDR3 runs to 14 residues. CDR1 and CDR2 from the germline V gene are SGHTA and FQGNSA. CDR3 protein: CASSLDRVSYEQYF. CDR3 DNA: TGTGCCAGCAGCTTAGACAGGGTGAGCTACGAGCAGTACTTC.

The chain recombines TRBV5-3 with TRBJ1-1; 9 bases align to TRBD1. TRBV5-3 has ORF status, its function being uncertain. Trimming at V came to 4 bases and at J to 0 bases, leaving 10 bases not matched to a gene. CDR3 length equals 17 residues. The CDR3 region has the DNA TGTGCCAGAAGCAACGGGACAGGGAGCCCCATGAACACTGAAGCTTTCTTT. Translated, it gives CARSNGTGSPMNTEAFF.

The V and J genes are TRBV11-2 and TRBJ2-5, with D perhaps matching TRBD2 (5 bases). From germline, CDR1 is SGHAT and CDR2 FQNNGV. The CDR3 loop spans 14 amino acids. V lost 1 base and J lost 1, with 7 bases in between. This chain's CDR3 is CASSLGAAQETQYF. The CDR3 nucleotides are TGTGCCAGCAGCTTAGGAGCGGCCCAAGAGACCCAGTACTTC.

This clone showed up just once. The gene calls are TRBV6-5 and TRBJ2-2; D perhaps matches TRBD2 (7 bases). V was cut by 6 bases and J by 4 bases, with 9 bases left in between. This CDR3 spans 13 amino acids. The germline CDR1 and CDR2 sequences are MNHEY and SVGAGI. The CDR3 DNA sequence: TGTGCCAGCAGACGGGGGGCCACCGGGGAGCTGTTTTTT. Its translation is CASRRGATGELFF.

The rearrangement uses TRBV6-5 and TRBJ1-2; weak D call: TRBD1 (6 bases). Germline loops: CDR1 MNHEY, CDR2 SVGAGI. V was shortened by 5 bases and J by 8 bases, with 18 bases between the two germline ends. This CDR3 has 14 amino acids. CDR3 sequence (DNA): TGTGCCAGCAGTAAGAAAGACAGGTTTAAGGGCTACACCTTC. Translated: CASSKKDRFKGYTF.

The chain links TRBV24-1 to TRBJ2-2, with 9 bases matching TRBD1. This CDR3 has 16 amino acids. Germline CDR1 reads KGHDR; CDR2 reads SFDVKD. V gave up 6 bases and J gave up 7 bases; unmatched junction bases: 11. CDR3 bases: TGTGCCACCAGTCGTCCGGGACAGGGTTTGGGCGGGGAGCTGTTTTTT. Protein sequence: CATSRPGQGLGGELFF.

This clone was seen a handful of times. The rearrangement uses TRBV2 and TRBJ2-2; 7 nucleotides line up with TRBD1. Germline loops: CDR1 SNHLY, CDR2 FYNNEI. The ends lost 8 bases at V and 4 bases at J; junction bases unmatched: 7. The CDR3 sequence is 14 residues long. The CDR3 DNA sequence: TGTGCCAGCGGAGACAGGGTCGGCACCGGGGAGCTGTTTTTT. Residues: CASGDRVGTGELFF.

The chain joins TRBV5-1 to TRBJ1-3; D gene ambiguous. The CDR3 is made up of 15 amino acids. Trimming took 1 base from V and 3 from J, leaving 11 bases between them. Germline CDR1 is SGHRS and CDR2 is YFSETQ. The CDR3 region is CASSLSGGDGNTIYF. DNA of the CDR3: TGCGCCAGCAGCTTGTCGGGTGGTGATGGAAACACCATATATTTT.

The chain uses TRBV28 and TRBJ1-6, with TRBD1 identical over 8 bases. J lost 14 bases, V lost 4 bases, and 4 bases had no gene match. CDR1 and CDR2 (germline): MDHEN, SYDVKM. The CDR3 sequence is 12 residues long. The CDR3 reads CASSSRTGTLHF. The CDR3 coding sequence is TGTGCCAGCAGTTCACGGACAGGGACCCTCCACTTT.